The entry that follows covers one TCR beta chain sequence. Its antigen target is currently unknown. No clone much larger than this one lies a single base away; base qualities are absent. Including cysteine and phenylalanine, the CDR3 has 17 amino acids. Left in the record is the CDR3 DNA by itself, 51 bases read in frame from the first base. For CDR1 and CDR2, the germline V gene lists MDHEN and SYDVKM. The germline V and J ends show losses of 4 bases and 5 bases respectively, and no gene match explains 8 bases of the junction. This record comes from a study of T cell responses to AZD1222 COVID-19 vaccine (dated by TCRdb to the early 2020s). For the study in its entirety: A total of 230 or so trial participants underwent TCR sequencing, of whom about 210 received two doses of AZD1222 and some 26 received two doses of the MenACWY control vaccine. Enrollment into the trials was organized by age into subgroups of 18-55, 56-69 and 70-plus years, and those subgroups contained approximately 160, 26 and 62 TCR-sequenced participants, respectively. Results the study describes overall, beyond this receptor: Vaccine-associated CD4 TCRs spanned the whole spike protein, with dominant responses in regions 160-218 and 743-854. Nearly half of unique spike-specific TCRs reportedly recognized epitopes outside regions mutated in the B.1.351 and B.1.1.7 variants. After two AZD1222 doses, both the breadth and the depth of spike-specific TCRs were significantly higher than at day 0 and than in MenACWY recipients. Only six or seven AZD1222 recipients were SARS-CoV-2 seropositive at baseline, limiting conclusions about previously exposed vaccinees. Because no samples from the day 14 peak response were available, repertoires could be characterized only after the peak T cell response. Most participants were white British and females outnumbered males, and the authors suggested that clonal diversity may have been underestimated. In the small 56-69-year group, the increase in depth fell short of significance, most likely because of low power.

The meaning of the sample's time point label: about 28 days (+/-7) after the second vaccine dose. Because spike-specific TCR depth and breadth did not differ between the two schedules, AZD1222 recipients who got a second dose at roughly 4 weeks were pooled with those who got a second dose at roughly 12 weeks. The vaccinee samples were drawn from two UK trials, COV001 and COV002, one of which was a single-blind randomized controlled phase 2/3 trial testing AZD1222 (ChAdOx1 nCoV-19) in healthy adults. For TCRbeta chain sequencing, PBMC samples were collected from trial participants at day 0 and at day 28 after the second dose. The CDR3 regions of human TCRbeta chains were subjected to immunosequencing. The paper's data handling went like this. Repertoire TCRs were matched against a reference library of SARS-CoV-2-specific TCRs generated with the MIRA antigen-specificity platform. Breadth meant the fraction of unique TCRs that were SARS-CoV-2-associated, whereas depth meant the fraction of total T cells that were SARS-CoV-2-associated. Using the MIRA data, each spike-specific TCR was mapped to the spike region that the TCR reacts to and placed in a CD4 or CD8 class. Log10-transformed breadth and depth values were compared by one-way ANOVA with Sidak's multiple comparisons tests. Here the immuneACCESS table is served through TCRdb, limited to in-frame sequences with V and J called. Missing clones are a known gap in these copies; in checked studies unresolved V genes cover under half, and the rest lacks a known reason. The V and J calls and clone size were taken over from that table, and D and trimming were inferred from the DNA. This sample is represented by 150,000 to 250,000 clones; more than 85% of them were singletons. Around 3.6% of the sample belongs to the ten largest clones.

The chain links TRBV28 with TRBJ2-7; 16 of the junction bases match TRBD2. This specimen consisted of peripheral blood, obtained 28 days after the second AZD1222 dose. The receptor comes from an adult who received the AZD1222 COVID-19 vaccine. The nucleotide sequence reads TGTGCCAGCAGTTCGGGACTAGCGGGAGGGCCGTTGGACGAGCAGTACTTC. It codes for CASSSGLAGGPLDEQYF.